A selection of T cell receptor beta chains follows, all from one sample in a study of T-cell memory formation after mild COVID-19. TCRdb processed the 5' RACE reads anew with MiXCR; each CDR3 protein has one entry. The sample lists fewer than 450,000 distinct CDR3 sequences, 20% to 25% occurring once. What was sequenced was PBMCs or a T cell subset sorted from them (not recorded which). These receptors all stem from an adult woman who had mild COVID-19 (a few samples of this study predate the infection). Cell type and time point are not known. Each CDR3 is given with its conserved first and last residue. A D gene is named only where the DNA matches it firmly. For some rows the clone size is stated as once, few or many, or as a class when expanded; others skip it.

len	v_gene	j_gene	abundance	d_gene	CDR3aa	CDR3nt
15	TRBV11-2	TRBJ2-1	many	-	CASSLGRVDYNEQFF	TGTGCCAGCAGCTTGGGGCGGGTGGACTACAATGAGCAGTTCTTC
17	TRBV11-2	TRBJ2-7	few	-	CASSLASPQVFTYEQYF	TGTGCCAGCAGCTTAGCGTCTCCACAGGTTTTTACCTACGAGCAGTACTTC
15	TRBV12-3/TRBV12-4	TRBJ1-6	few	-	CASSPAGNLNSPLHF	TGTGCCAGCAGTCCCGCGGGGAATCTGAATTCACCCCTCCACTTT
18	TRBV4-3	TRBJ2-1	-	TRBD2	CASSQDPLAGGSYNEQFF	TGCGCCAGCAGCCAAGACCCCCTAGCGGGAGGTTCCTACAATGAGCAGTTCTTC
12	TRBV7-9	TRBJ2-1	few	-	CASSLVRDEQFF	TGTGCCAGCAGCTTAGTTCGGGATGAGCAGTTCTTC
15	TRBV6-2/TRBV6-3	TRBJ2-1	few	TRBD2	CASQRTSGGHHEQFF	TGTGCCAGCCAAAGGACTAGCGGGGGGCATCATGAGCAGTTCTTC
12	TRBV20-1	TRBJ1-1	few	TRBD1	CSARAPGTGAFF	TGCAGTGCTAGAGCCCCAGGGACAGGGGCTTTCTTT
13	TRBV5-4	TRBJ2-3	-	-	CASSPSSGDTQYF	TGTGCCAGCAGCCCCTCGAGCGGAGATACGCAGTATTTT
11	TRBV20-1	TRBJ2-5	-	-	CSAFLRETQYF	TGCAGTGCTTTCCTTAGAGAGACCCAGTACTTC
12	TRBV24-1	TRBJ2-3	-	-	CATSDFVDTQYF	TGTGCCACCAGTGATTTTGTAGATACGCAGTATTTT
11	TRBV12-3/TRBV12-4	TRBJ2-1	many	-	CASSLGGEQFF	TGTGCCAGCAGTTTGGGGGGTGAGCAGTTCTTC
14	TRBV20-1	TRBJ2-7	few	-	CSARHPDKTYEQYF	TGCAGTGCTAGACACCCGGACAAAACCTACGAGCAGTACTTC
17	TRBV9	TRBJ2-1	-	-	CASSTLQIGDVRHEQFF	TGTGCCAGCAGCACCCTCCAGATCGGGGACGTAAGGCATGAGCAGTTCTTC